Sequencing of this T cell receptor (beta chain) was carried out in a study of shared clonotypes between healthy human individuals. From germline, CDR1 is SGHTA and CDR2 FQGNSA. The CDR3 has 16 amino acids. Notes on the study in general: Generation probabilities of non-shared clonotypes were lower (relative to those shared by all four donors).

An approximately 180 ng quantity of DNA, roughly 32,000 T cell genomes, went into the sorted-subset replicate PCRs. Produced via immunoSEQ multiplex PCR; TCRdb's table is partial and in-frame only. Here the sample spans approximately 1,000,000 clones, around 82% being singletons. This clone was detected once. Antigen specificity is unknown. Germline and junction disagree at one end, which may indicate a read error. A split of CD4+ cells into CD45RA+ naive and CD45RA-negative memory subsets was performed. The V and J genes are TRBV7-2 and TRBJ2-6; D not certain. The sample was memory CD4+ T cells from PBMCs. Subset in this sample: CD45RA-negative fraction. The clonotype comes from a man between 18 and 29 years old in good health. Some clones in this sample may be carry-over from other donors' samples. The CDR3, as DNA: TGTGCCAGCAGCTTAGGGCAGACCTCTGAGGCCAACGTCCTGACTTTC. It encodes CASSLGQTSEANVLTF. Together with reference TRBV7-2 and TRBJ2-6, the CDR3 gives the full variable domain: GAGVSQSPSNKVTEKGKDVELRCDPISGHTALYWYRQSLGQGLEFLIYFQGNSAPDKSGLPSDRFSAERTGGSVSTLTIQRTQQEDSAVYLCASSLGQTSEANVLTFGAGSRLTVL.